These 21 T cell receptor beta chains were sequenced from one sample in a study of blood T cell repertoires in COVID-19. Measured with immunoSEQ multiplex PCR; TCRdb has only the in-frame clones, and not every one. The sample has a few hundred thousand clones; roughly 85% are singletons. The sample was peripheral blood. Source of these receptors: a woman under 30 with acute or convalescent COVID-19.

This chain joins TRBV27 and TRBJ2-1; 11 bases match TRBD2. Losses at the gene ends were 0 bases for V and 10 bases for J; bases not matched to a gene: 5. CDR3 size: 15 residues. Germline V gives CDR1 MNHEY, CDR2 SMNVEV (reference sequence). CDR3 protein: CASSLSLAGVVEQFF. The CDR3 nucleotides read TGTGCCAGCAGTTTATCACTAGCGGGAGTCGTAGAGCAGTTCTTC.

The chain has TRBV19 and TRBJ2-1; 9 bases map to TRBD2. J gave up 4 bases and V 3 bases, and 1 base lay outside the gene matches. The CDR3 contains 14 residues. The germline V gene has CDR1 LNHDA and CDR2 SQIVND (reference sequence). The CDR3 DNA reads TGTGCCAGTAGTATGCGGGAGGGTTACAATGAGCAGTTCTTC. This codes for CASSMREGYNEQFF.

The V gene is TRBV6-5, the J gene TRBJ1-5; D gene unclear. CDR3 length: 13 amino acids. Trimming pared 0 bases from V and 4 bases from J, leaving 4 bases between. Germline CDR1 and CDR2: MNHEY and SVGAGI. CDR3 loop: CASSYSPNQPQHF. The DNA for the CDR3 is TGTGCCAGCAGTTACTCCCCAAATCAGCCCCAGCATTTT.

The chain carries TRBV3-1 (or the pseudogene TRBV3-2) and TRBJ2-3; weak D call: TRBD1 (6 bases). Germline lookup yields CDR1 LGHDT and CDR2 YNNKEL (reference sequence). V was cut by 0 bases and J by 2 bases, with 18 bases left in between. The length of the CDR3 is 18 residues. The CDR3 here is CASSQEGGQPQFTDTQYF. The CDR3 DNA reads as TGTGCCAGCAGCCAAGAGGGCGGACAGCCCCAATTCACAGATACGCAGTATTTT.

This sequence joins TRBV12-3 or TRBV12-4 and TRBJ2-2; D is perhaps TRBD2 (6 bases). The CDR3 has 12 amino acids. With 4 bases removed from V and 6 bases from J, the gap between germline ends came to 6 bases. CDR3 protein: CASSWRAGELFF. The CDR3 nucleotides read TGTGCCAGCAGTTGGAGGGCCGGGGAGCTGTTTTTT.

This CDR3 reads CASIGANTGELFF. The CDR3 nucleotides read TGTGCCAGCATTGGAGCGAACACCGGGGAGCTGTTTTTT. The genes are TRBV6-6 and TRBJ2-2; no firm D call. Per the germline V gene, CDR1 is MNHNY and CDR2 is SVGAGI (reference sequence). V lost 7 bases and J 0 bases, leaving 6 bases between the germline ends. The length of the CDR3 is 13 residues.

The CDR3 nucleotides read TGTGCCTGGAGTGTCGGGTCCTTCTATGAGCAGTTCTTC. Residues: CAWSVGSFYEQFF. The chain recombines TRBV30 with TRBJ2-1; D not certain. The CDR3 spans 13 residues. Per germline, CDR1 GTSNPN and CDR2 SVGIG (reference sequence). V lost 0 bases and J 8 bases, leaving 11 bases between the germline ends.

The chain has TRBV5-4 and TRBJ2-4; 8 bases agree with TRBD1. Germline assignment: CDR1 SGHNT and CDR2 YYREEE (reference sequence). The CDR3 length is 16 residues. V was clipped by 5 bases and J by 3 bases; unmatched bases: 10. The CDR3, as DNA: TGTGCCAGCAGTTCCGGACAGGGCCGGGGCAAAAACATTCAGTACTTC. It encodes CASSSGQGRGKNIQYF.

This chain joins TRBV20-1 and TRBJ1-5, with a tentative D call TRBD1 (5 bases). CDR1 and CDR2 (germline): DFQATT, SNEGSKA (reference sequence). The CDR3 extends over 13 amino acids. Trimming took 3 bases from V and 6 from J, leaving 12 bases between them. The CDR3 region has the DNA TGCAGTGCTAGTCCCCAGGGAGGTCAGCCCCAGCATTTT. Protein: CSASPQGGQPQHF.

The chain employs TRBV15 and TRBJ2-7; TRBD2 matches at 10 bases. The CDR3 totals 17 residues. Unmatched junction bases numbered 13, after V lost 5 bases and J lost 3 bases. Looked up from germline, CDR1 is LNHNV and CDR2 is YYDKDF (reference sequence). The DNA of the CDR3 is TGTGCCACCAGCCCCGCCGCCCCTAGCGGGAGAAGCTACGAGCAGTACTTC. The encoded protein is CATSPAAPSGRSYEQYF.

This chain links TRBV9 with TRBJ2-6; TRBD1 aligns across 8 bases. Trimming removed 3 bases from V and 0 bases from J; junction bases left unmatched: 14. Per the germline V gene, CDR1 is SGDLS and CDR2 is YYNGEE. The CDR3 contains 20 residues. The CDR3: CASSGGGAGTGSSGANVLTF. The CDR3 nucleotides are TGTGCCAGCAGCGGAGGAGGGGCCGGGACAGGTAGCTCTGGGGCCAACGTCCTGACTTTC.

This chain links TRBV10-3 with TRBJ1-1; D might be TRBD1 (6 bases). Trimming left V 3 bases short and J 3 bases short, with 17 bases between. This CDR3 comprises 16 residues. The germline V gene encodes CDR1 ENHRY and CDR2 SYGVKD. CDR3 bases: TGTGCCATCAGTGATTCCTTGGGGGGGCGAGACACTGAAGCTTTCTTT. Its translation is CAISDSLGGRDTEAFF.

The V gene is TRBV3-1 (or the pseudogene TRBV3-2), the J gene TRBJ2-5; 14 positions agree with TRBD2. This CDR3 region has 17 residues. The J segment lost 5 bases and the V segment lost 5 bases, leaving 10 bases of the junction unmatched. Looked up from germline, CDR1 is LGHDT and CDR2 is YNNKEL (reference sequence). The CDR3 nucleotides read TGTGCCAGCAGCAGGACTAGCGGGAGGTCCGTAGGGGAGACCCAGTACTTC. It yields the protein CASSRTSGRSVGETQYF.

The chain links TRBV19 to TRBJ2-7; 9 nucleotides line up with TRBD1. The CDR3 loop spans 19 amino acids. Trimming cost V 3 bases and J 0 bases; bases outside gene matches: 15. Germline values: CDR1 LNHDA, CDR2 SQIVND (reference sequence). Here the CDR3 DNA reads TGTGCCAGTAGTATGTCGGGACAGGGTGACCTGACGAGCTCCTACGAGCAGTACTTC. Translating gives CASSMSGQGDLTSSYEQYF.

CDR3 sequence: CASRSGRDGAKNIQYF. The DNA for the CDR3 is TGTGCCAGTAGAAGTGGTCGTGACGGGGCCAAAAACATTCAGTACTTC. The rearrangement links TRBV19 to TRBJ2-4; D gene unclear. Trimming left V 6 bases short and J 1 base short, with 16 bases between. Per the germline V gene, CDR1 is LNHDA and CDR2 is SQIVND (reference sequence). This CDR3 has 16 residues.

The chain is built from TRBV13 and TRBJ2-7, with 16 bases that match TRBD2. Trimming at V came to 5 bases and at J to 4 bases, leaving 2 bases not matched to a gene. The CDR3 runs to 15 residues. Germline lookup yields CDR1 PRHDT and CDR2 FYEKMQ (reference sequence). The CDR3 loop reads CASSPGLAGGYEQYF. Written as DNA, the CDR3 is TGTGCCAGCAGCCCGGGACTAGCGGGAGGGTACGAGCAGTACTTC.

V usage is TRBV2 and J usage is TRBJ1-5; D ambiguous. Germline V gene sequence: CDR1 SNHLY, CDR2 FYNNEI. The V end lost 2 bases, the J end lost 5 bases, and 7 bases lay between the germline ends. The CDR3 length is 13 residues. CDR3 nucleotide sequence: TGTGCCAGCAGTGAACCAGGCCATCAGCCCCAGCATTTT. Protein sequence: CASSEPGHQPQHF.

V and J are TRBV15 and TRBJ2-7; 7 bases map to TRBD2. The CDR3 contains 14 residues. Per germline, CDR1 LNHNV and CDR2 YYDKDF (reference sequence). V trimming: 0 bases; J trimming: 5 bases; junction bases outside the gene matches: 4. Here the CDR3 DNA reads TGTGCCACCAGCAGAGACCTGACTAGCAACGAGCAGTACTTC. Amino acid sequence: CATSRDLTSNEQYF. The whole variable domain, filled in from reference TRBV15 and TRBJ2-7, reads DAMVIQNPRYQVTQFGKPVTLSCSQTLNHNVMYWYQQKSSQAPKLLFHYYDKDFNNEADTPDNFQSRRPNTSFCFLDIRSPGLGDTAMYLCATSRDLTSNEQYFGPGTRLTVT.

The chain links TRBV6-2 or TRBV6-3 to TRBJ2-7; 7 positions match TRBD2. Germline assignment: CDR1 MNHEY and CDR2 SVGEGT. The trim removed 6 bases at V and 0 bases at J, leaving 8 bases unmatched. CDR3 size: 15 residues. CDR3: CASSPGTTDSYEQYF. In DNA form, the CDR3 reads TGTGCCAGCAGCCCCGGGACTACCGACTCCTACGAGCAGTACTTC.

The V and J genes are TRBV27 and TRBJ2-1, with D possibly TRBD2 on 6 matching bases. This CDR3 is built from 12 residues. Germline V lookup: CDR1 MNHEY, CDR2 SMNVEV (reference sequence). Trimming shortened V by 0 bases and J by 10 bases, and 7 bases separated the two germline ends. CDR3 protein: CASSLSGGEQFF. The CDR3, as DNA: TGTGCCAGCAGTTTATCTGGGGGGGAGCAGTTCTTC.

V usage is TRBV14 and J usage is TRBJ2-3; TRBD2 matches 7 bases. CDR3 size: 17 residues. Germline V CDR1 and CDR2: SGHDN, FVKESK. With 6 bases clipped from V and 0 bases from J, the junction kept 12 bases outside the gene matches. The CDR3 is CASSRTTSGVSTDTQYF. The DNA of the CDR3 is TGTGCCAGCAGTCGAACCACGAGCGGGGTCAGCACAGATACGCAGTATTTT.